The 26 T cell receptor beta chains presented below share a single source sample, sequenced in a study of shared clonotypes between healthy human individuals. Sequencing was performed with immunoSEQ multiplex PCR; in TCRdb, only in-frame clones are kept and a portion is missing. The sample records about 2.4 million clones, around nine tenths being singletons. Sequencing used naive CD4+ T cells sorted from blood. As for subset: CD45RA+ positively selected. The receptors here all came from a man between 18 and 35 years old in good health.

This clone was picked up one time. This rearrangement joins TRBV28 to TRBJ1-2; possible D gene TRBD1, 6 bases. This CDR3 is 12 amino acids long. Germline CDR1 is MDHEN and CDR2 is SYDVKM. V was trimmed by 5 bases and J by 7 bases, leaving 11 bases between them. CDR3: CASSRGMGGYTF. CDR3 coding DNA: TGTGCCAGCAGTAGGGGGATGGGTGGCTACACCTTC.

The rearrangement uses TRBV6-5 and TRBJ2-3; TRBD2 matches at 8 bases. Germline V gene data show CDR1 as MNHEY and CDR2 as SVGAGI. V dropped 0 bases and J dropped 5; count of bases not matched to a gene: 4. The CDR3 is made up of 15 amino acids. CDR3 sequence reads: CASSYSGLAGDTQYF. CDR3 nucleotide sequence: TGTGCCAGCAGTTACTCTGGGCTAGCGGGAGATACGCAGTATTTT.

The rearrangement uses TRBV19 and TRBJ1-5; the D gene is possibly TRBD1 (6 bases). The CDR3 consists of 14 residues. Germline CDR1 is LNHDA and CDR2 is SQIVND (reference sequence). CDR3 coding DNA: TGTCCCGGGGACATTACCTCAGAATCACAGCCCCAGCATTTT. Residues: CPGDITSESQPQHF.

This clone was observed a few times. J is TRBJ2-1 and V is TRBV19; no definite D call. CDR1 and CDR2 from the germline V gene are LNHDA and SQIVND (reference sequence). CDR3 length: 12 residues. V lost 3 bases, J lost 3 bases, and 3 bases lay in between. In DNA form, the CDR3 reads TGTGCCAGTAGTATGGGCTACAATGAGCAGTTCTTC. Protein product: CASSMGYNEQFF.

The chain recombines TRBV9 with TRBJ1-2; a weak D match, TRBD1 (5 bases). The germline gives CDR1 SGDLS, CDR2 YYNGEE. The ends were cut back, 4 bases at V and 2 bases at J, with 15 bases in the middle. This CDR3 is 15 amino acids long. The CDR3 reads CASSLSQGANYGYTF. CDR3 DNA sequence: TGTGCCAGCAGCTTGAGTCAGGGAGCGAACTATGGCTACACCTTC.

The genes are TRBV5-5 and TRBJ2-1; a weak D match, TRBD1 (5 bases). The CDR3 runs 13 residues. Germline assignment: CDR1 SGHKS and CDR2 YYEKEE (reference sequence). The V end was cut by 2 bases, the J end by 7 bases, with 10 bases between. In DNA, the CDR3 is TGTGCCAGCAGCTTAGGCAGGGTAAATGAGCAGTTCTTC. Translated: CASSLGRVNEQFF. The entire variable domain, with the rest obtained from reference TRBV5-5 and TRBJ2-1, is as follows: DAGVTQSPTHLIKTRGQQVTLRCSPISGHKSVSWYQQVLGQGPQFIFQYYEKEERGRGNFPDRFSARQFPNYSSELNVNALLLGDSALYLCASSLGRVNEQFFGPGTRLTVL.

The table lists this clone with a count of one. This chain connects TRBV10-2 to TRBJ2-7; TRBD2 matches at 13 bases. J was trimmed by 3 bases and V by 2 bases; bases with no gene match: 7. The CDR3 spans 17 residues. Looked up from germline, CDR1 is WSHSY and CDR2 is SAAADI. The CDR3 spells CASSEGPGLAGIYEQYF. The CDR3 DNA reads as TGCGCCAGCAGTGAGGGTCCGGGACTAGCGGGGATCTACGAGCAGTACTTC.

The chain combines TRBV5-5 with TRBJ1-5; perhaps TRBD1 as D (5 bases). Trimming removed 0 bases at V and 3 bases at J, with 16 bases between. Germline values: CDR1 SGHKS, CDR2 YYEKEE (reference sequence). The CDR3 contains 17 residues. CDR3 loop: CASSLGVGGTNNQPQHF. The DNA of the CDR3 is TGTGCCAGCAGCTTGGGCGTTGGGGGAACGAACAATCAGCCCCAGCATTTT.

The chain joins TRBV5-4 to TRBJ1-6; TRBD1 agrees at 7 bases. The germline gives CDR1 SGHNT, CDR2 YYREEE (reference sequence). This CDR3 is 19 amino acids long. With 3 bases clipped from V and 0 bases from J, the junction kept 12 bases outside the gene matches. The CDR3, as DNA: TGTGCCAGCAGCTCTTCACAGGGGAGGGTAACCTCCTATAATTCACCCCTCCACTTT. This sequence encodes CASSSSQGRVTSYNSPLHF.

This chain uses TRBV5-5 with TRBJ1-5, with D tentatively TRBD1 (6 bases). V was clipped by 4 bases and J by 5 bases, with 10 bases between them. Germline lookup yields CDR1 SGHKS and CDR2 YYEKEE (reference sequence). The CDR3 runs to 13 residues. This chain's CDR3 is CASSKDSDQPQHF. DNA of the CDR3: TGTGCCAGCAGCAAGGACAGCGATCAGCCCCAGCATTTT.

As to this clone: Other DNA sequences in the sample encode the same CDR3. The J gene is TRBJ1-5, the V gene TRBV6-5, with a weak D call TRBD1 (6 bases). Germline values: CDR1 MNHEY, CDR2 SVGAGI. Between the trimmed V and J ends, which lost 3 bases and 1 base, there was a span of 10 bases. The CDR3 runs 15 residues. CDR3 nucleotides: TGTGCCAGCAGTTATGGGGGCGGCAGCAATCAGCCCCAGCATTTT. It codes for CASSYGGGSNQPQHF.

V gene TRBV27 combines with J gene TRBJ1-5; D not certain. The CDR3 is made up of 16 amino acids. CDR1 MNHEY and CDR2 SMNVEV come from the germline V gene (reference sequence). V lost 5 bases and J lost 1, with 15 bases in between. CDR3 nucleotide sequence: TGTGCCAGCAGTGGGAGGGCGTGGGAGAGCAATCAGCCCCAGCATTTT. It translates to CASSGRAWESNQPQHF.

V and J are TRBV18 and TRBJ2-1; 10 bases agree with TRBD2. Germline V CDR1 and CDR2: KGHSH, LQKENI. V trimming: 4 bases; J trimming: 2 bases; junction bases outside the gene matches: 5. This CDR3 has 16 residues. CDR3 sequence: CASSRLAGVPYNEQFF. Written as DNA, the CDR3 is TGTGCCAGCTCACGTCTAGCGGGAGTCCCCTACAATGAGCAGTTCTTC. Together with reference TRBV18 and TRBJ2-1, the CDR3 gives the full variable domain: NAGVMQNPRHLVRRRGQEARLRCSPMKGHSHVYWYRQLPEEGLKFMVYLQKENIIDESGMPKERFSAEFPKEGPSILRIQQVVRGDSAAYFCASSRLAGVPYNEQFFGPGTRLTVL.

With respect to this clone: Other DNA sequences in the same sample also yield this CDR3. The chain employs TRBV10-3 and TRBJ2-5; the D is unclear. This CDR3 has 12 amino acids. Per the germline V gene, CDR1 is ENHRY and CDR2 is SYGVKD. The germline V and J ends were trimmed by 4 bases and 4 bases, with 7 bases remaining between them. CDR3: CAISVGGETQYF. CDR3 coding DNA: TGTGCCATCAGTGTGGGCGGAGAGACCCAGTACTTC.

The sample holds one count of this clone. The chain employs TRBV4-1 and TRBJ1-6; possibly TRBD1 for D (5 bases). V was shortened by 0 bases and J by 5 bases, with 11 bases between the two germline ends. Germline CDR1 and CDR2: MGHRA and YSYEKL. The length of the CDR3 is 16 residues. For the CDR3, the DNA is TGCGCCAGCAGCCAAGAAGGGACCAGGAATAATTCACCCCTCCACTTT. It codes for CASSQEGTRNNSPLHF.

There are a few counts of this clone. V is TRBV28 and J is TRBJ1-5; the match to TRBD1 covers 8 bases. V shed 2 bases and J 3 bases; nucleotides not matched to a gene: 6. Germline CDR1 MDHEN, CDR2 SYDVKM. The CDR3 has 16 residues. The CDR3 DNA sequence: TGTGCCAGCAGTTTACTGGGCAGGGGGCTCAATCAGCCCCAGCATTTT. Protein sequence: CASSLLGRGLNQPQHF.

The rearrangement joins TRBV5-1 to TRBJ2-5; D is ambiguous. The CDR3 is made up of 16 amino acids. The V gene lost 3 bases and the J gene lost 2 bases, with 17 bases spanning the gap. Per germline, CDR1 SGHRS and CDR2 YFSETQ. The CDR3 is CASSSAARLEQETQYF. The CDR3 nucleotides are TGCGCCAGCAGCTCCGCCGCTAGACTGGAGCAAGAGACCCAGTACTTC. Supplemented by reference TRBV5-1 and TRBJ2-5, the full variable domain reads KAGVTQTPRYLIKTRGQQVTLSCSPISGHRSVSWYQQTPGQGLQFLFEYFSETQRNKGNFPGRFSGRQFSNSRSEMNVSTLELGDSALYLCASSSAARLEQETQYFGPGTRLLVL.

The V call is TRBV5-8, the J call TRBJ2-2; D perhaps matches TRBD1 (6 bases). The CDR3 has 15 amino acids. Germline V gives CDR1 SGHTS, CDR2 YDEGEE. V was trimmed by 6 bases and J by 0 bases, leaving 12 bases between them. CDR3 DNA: TGTGCCAGCACCACAGGGTGGTCGAACACCGGGGAGCTGTTTTTT. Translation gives CASTTGWSNTGELFF.

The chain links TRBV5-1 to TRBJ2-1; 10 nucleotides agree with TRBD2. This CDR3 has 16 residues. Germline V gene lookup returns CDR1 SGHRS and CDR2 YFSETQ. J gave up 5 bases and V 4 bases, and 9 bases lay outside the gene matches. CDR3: CASSGLGLAGDNEQFF. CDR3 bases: TGCGCCAGCAGCGGCCTCGGGCTAGCGGGGGACAATGAGCAGTTCTTC.

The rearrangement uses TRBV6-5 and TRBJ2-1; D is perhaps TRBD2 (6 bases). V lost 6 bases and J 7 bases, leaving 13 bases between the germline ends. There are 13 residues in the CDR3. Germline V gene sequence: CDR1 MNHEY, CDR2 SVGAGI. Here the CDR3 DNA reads TGTGCCAGCAGCCCAAGCGGGCAAAATGAGCAGTTCTTC. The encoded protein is CASSPSGQNEQFF.

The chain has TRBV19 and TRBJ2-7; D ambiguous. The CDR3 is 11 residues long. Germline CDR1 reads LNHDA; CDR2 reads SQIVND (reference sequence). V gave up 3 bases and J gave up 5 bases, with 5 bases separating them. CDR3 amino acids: CASSISDEQYF. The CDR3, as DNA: TGTGCCAGTAGTATCAGCGACGAGCAGTACTTC.

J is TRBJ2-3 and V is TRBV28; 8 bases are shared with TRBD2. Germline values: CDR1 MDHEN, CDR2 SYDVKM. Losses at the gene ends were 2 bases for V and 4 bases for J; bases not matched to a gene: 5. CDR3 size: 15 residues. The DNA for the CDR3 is TGTGCCAGCAGTTTACGGGGGGGGAGGGCAGATACGCAGTATTTT. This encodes CASSLRGGRADTQYF.

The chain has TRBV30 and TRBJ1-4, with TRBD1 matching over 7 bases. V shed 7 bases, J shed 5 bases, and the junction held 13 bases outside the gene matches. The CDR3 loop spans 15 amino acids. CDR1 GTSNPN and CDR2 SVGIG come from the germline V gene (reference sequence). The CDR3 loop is CAFHRPTGLNEKLFF. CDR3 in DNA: TGTGCCTTCCACCGCCCGACAGGGTTAAATGAAAAACTGTTTTTT. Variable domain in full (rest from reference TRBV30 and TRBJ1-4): SQTIHQWPATLVQPVGSPLSLECTVEGTSNPNLYWYRQAAGRGLQLLFYSVGIGQISSEVPQNLSASRPQDRQFILSSKKLLLSDSGFYLCAFHRPTGLNEKLFFGSGTQLSVL.

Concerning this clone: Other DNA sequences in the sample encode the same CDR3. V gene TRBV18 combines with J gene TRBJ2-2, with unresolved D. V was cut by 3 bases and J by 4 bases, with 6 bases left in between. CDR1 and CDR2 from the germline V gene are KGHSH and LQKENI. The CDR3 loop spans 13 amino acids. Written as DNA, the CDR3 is TGTGCCAGCTCACCCCTGGGCACCGGGGAGCTGTTTTTT. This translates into CASSPLGTGELFF. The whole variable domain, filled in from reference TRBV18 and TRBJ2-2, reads NAGVMQNPRHLVRRRGQEARLRCSPMKGHSHVYWYRQLPEEGLKFMVYLQKENIIDESGMPKERFSAEFPKEGPSILRIQQVVRGDSAAYFCASSPLGTGELFFGEGSRLTVL.

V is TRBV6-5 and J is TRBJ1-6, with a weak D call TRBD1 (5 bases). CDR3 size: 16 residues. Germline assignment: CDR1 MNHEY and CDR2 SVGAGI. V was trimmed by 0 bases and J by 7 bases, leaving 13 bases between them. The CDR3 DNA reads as TGTGCCAGCAGTTACTCGTCCCCAGGGCGAAATTCACCCCTCCACTTT. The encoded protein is CASSYSSPGRNSPLHF.

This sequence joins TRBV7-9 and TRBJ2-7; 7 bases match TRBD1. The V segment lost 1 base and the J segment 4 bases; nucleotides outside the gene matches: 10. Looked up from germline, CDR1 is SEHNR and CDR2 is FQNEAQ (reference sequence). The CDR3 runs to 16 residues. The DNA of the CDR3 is TGTGCCAGCAGCTTAGTCGGCGGACAGGCCGCTTACGAGCAGTACTTC. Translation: CASSLVGGQAAYEQYF.